These 25 T cell receptor beta chains originate from one sample sequenced in a study of T cells in Graves' hyperthyroidism and ophthalmopathy. Regions amplified from RNA transcripts were the TCR beta CDR3 regions. In the first-round RT-PCR of the TCR CDR3, the HTBI primer set was used. TCRdb reprocessed the multiplex PCR reads with MiXCR, giving one entry per CDR3 protein. The sample includes 350,000 to 450,000 distinct CDR3 sequences, roughly 13% of them seen just once. Specimen: blood. The receptors shown here come from a man aged 50-60 years with Graves' ophthalmopathy.

The CDR3 loop reads CASSPTGYTEAFF. CDR3 DNA: TGTGCCAGCAGCCCTACAGGGTACACTGAAGCTTTCTTT. V usage is TRBV7-6 and J usage is TRBJ1-1, with D tentatively TRBD1 (6 bases). Trimming removed 5 bases from V and 3 bases from J, with 10 bases in between. From germline, CDR1 is SGHVS and CDR2 FNYEAQ. This CDR3 is built from 13 residues.

Ten or more counts support this clonotype. This rearrangement joins TRBV12-3 or TRBV12-4 to TRBJ1-3; 10 bases agree with TRBD1. After removal of 6 bases from V and 5 bases from J, the junction contained 10 bases not matched to a gene. The CDR3 has 16 residues. In DNA form, the CDR3 reads TGTGCCAGCAGCGGGACAGGGGTGGGCTTAAGAAACACCATATATTTT. Translation gives CASSGTGVGLRNTIYF.

This clonotype has a handful of counts. The chain recombines TRBV7-8 with TRBJ2-2; TRBD2 is a possible D gene (5 bases). Germline CDR1 reads SGHVS; CDR2 reads FQNEAQ. V dropped 2 bases and J dropped 5 bases, with 12 bases sitting between them. CDR3 length equals 15 residues. CDR3 sequence reads: CASSLSVRGTGELFF. The DNA for the CDR3 is TGTGCCAGCAGCTTATCGGTCCGGGGAACCGGGGAGCTGTTTTTT.

This clonotype was seen ten or more times. The chain carries TRBV18 and TRBJ1-5, with D unclear. V lost 2 bases and J lost 6, with 14 bases in between. In germline, CDR1 is KGHSH, CDR2 LQKENI. This CDR3 contains 15 residues. CDR3 nucleotide sequence: TGTGCCAGCTCACCAGGTGGCACAACGGGTCAGCCCCAGCATTTT. Protein: CASSPGGTTGQPQHF.

This clonotype has a count of ten or more. This sequence joins TRBV29-1 and TRBJ2-1; TRBD2 is a possible D gene (5 bases). V gave up 3 bases and J gave up 0 bases, with 15 bases separating them. There are 16 residues in the CDR3. CDR1 is SQVTM, CDR2 ANQGSEA, per germline. The CDR3 nucleotides read TGCAGCGTTGATGATCGCGCGGGTAGCTCCTACAATGAGCAGTTCTTC. This translates into CSVDDRAGSSYNEQFF.

The CDR3 bases are TGTGCCAGCAGTGTTGGGGGGCTCGGCGGGGAGCTGTTTTTT. Translated: CASSVGGLGGELFF. V gene TRBV25-1 combines with J gene TRBJ2-2; tentatively, D is TRBD1 or TRBD2 (6 bases each). The CDR3 is 14 amino acids. Trimming pared 4 bases from V and 7 bases from J, leaving 13 bases between. The germline V gene encodes CDR1 MGHDK and CDR2 SYGVNS.

CDR3 protein: CASSIDPVSGRAFDTQYF. The CDR3 region has the DNA TGTGCCAGTAGTATAGATCCTGTAAGCGGGAGGGCCTTTGATACGCAGTATTTT. The rearrangement uses TRBV19 and TRBJ2-3; 10 bases agree with TRBD2. The CDR3 sequence is 18 residues long. V trimming: 0 bases; J trimming: 6 bases; junction bases outside the gene matches: 12. Germline V gives CDR1 LNHDA, CDR2 SQIVND (reference sequence).

This clonotype has a count of ten or more. Sequence at one end of the junction differs from germline and may be a read error. This chain connects TRBV5-1 to TRBJ2-5; D perhaps matches TRBD1 (6 bases). Germline CDR1 and CDR2: SGHRS and YFSETQ. There are 13 residues in the CDR3. The CDR3 reads CASSPRGQETQYF. The CDR3, as DNA: TGTGCCAGCAGCCCTAGGGGGCAAGAGACCCAGTACTTC.

This clonotype showed up many times. V and J are TRBV27 and TRBJ1-5; weak D call: TRBD1 (6 bases). CDR3 size: 12 residues. Trimming left V 11 bases short and J 5 bases short, with 13 bases between. Germline V gene data show CDR1 as MNHEY and CDR2 as SMNVEV (reference sequence). The CDR3 DNA reads TGTGCCGCGGGGGGGGGCTATCAGCCCCAGCATTTT. Translated: CAAGGGYQPQHF.

This clonotype occurred many times. This sequence joins TRBV30 and TRBJ2-3; D unclear. The CDR3 has 14 amino acids. Per germline, CDR1 GTSNPN and CDR2 SVGIG (reference sequence). Trimming removed 3 bases from V and 2 bases from J, with 12 bases in between. CDR3 nucleotides: TGTGCCTGGAGCATGAGGCACCCCACAGATACGCAGTATTTT. It specifies CAWSMRHPTDTQYF. The complete variable domain, with remaining parts taken from reference TRBV30 and TRBJ2-3, reads SQTIHQWPATLVQPVGSPLSLECTVEGTSNPNLYWYRQAAGRGLQLLFYSVGIGQISSEVPQNLSASRPQDRQFILSSKKLLLSDSGFYLCAWSMRHPTDTQYFGPGTRLTVL.

The chain employs TRBV24-1 and TRBJ2-1; D not certain. With 3 bases removed from V and 13 bases from J, the gap between germline ends came to 12 bases. CDR1 is KGHDR and CDR2 is SFDVKD in the germline V gene. This CDR3 contains 12 residues. The DNA for the CDR3 is TGTGCCACCAGTGATACGACCCGGGCCCAGTTCTTC. Its protein is CATSDTTRAQFF.

Of note for this clonotype: A much larger clone differs by one base, so this may be a read error. This chain uses TRBV19 with TRBJ2-1; 11 bases line up with TRBD2. The CDR3 consists of 18 residues. Per germline, CDR1 LNHDA and CDR2 SQIVND (reference sequence). In DNA, the CDR3 is TGTGCCAATAGTCGCCCTATACTAGCGGGAGTACACTACAATGAGCAGTTCTTC. Residues: CANSRPILAGVHYNEQFF.

The chain recombines TRBV27 with TRBJ2-7; D possibly corresponds to TRBD1 (5 bases). CDR1 MNHEY and CDR2 SMNVEV come from the germline V gene (reference sequence). V lost 2 bases to trimming and J lost 5 bases, with 10 bases between them. CDR3 length: 13 amino acids. The CDR3 region is CASSLRPTDEQYF. CDR3 in DNA: TGTGCCAGCAGTTTACGTCCGACAGACGAGCAGTACTTC.

This clonotype was observed many times. V and J are TRBV12-3 or TRBV12-4 and TRBJ2-1; D gene ambiguous. The CDR3 is made up of 12 amino acids. Trimming shortened V by 5 bases and J by 5 bases, and 7 bases separated the two germline ends. CDR3 in amino acids: CASSDQNNEQFF. CDR3 bases: TGTGCCAGCAGTGACCAAAACAATGAGCAGTTCTTC.

This clonotype appeared many times. The chain uses TRBV2 and TRBJ2-3; TRBD2 agrees at 13 bases. Looked up from germline, CDR1 is SNHLY and CDR2 is FYNNEI. V gave up 0 bases and J gave up 5 bases; unmatched junction bases: 5. CDR3 length equals 17 residues. As DNA, the CDR3 is TGTGCCAGCAGTGAAGCGCGACTAGCGGGAGGCGGAGATACGCAGTATTTT. Its protein is CASSEARLAGGGDTQYF.

This clonotype appeared many times. This chain joins TRBV30 and TRBJ1-5, with D tentatively TRBD1 (5 bases). V was trimmed by 0 bases and J by 5 bases, leaving 14 bases between them. Germline CDR1 is GTSNPN and CDR2 is SVGIG (reference sequence). The CDR3 runs to 15 residues. The CDR3 loop is CAWSVGGRGYQPQHF. The CDR3 DNA follows: TGTGCCTGGAGTGTGGGTGGGAGGGGATATCAGCCCCAGCATTTT.

This clonotype appeared a few times. In DNA, the CDR3 is TGTGCCAGCAGGAGGGTCAGCGGGGGATACAATGAGCAGTTCTTC. This sequence encodes CASRRVSGGYNEQFF. V and J are TRBV6-1 and TRBJ2-1; 8 nucleotides agree with TRBD2. J was trimmed by 4 bases and V by 6 bases; bases with no gene match: 8. This CDR3 is 15 amino acids long. Germline CDR1 MNHNS, CDR2 SASEGT.

This clonotype came up a few times. The rearrangement joins TRBV6-1 to TRBJ2-3, with D perhaps given as TRBD1 or TRBD2 (5 bases each). CDR1 is MNHNS and CDR2 is SASEGT in the germline V gene. The V and J ends lost 4 bases and 5 bases respectively, with 13 bases between them. This CDR3 spans 14 amino acids. The DNA for the CDR3 is TGTGCCAGCAGTGTAGAGGGGTGGGGAGATACGCAGTATTTT. Its protein is CASSVEGWGDTQYF.

This clonotype was counted many times. The DNA for the CDR3 is TGCAGCGTTGGGCCAATAGGGAATGAGCAGTTCTTC. It yields the protein CSVGPIGNEQFF. V and J are TRBV29-1 and TRBJ2-1; D is ambiguous. The CDR3 has 12 amino acids. Per the germline V gene, CDR1 is SQVTM and CDR2 is ANQGSEA. V was shortened by 4 bases and J by 7 bases, with 11 bases between the two germline ends.

The sample holds many counts of this clonotype. The rearrangement links TRBV2 to TRBJ2-7, with 11 positions matching TRBD2. Unmatched junction bases numbered 10, after V lost 8 bases and J lost 1 base. The CDR3 runs 16 residues. The germline gives CDR1 SNHLY, CDR2 FYNNEI. The CDR3, as DNA: TGTGCCAGCTCGAGACTAGCGGGAAGTGGTTCCTACGAGCAGTACTTC. Its translation: CASSRLAGSGSYEQYF.

The J gene is TRBJ2-1, the V gene TRBV5-1, with D perhaps assigned TRBD1 or TRBD2 (6 bases each). V dropped 4 bases and J dropped 3 bases, with 23 bases sitting between them. The germline gives CDR1 SGHRS, CDR2 YFSETQ. CDR3 length equals 18 residues. The CDR3, as DNA: TGCGCCAGCAGCCCGGACGGGGGCGGATTTGGCCGCTACAATGAGCAGTTCTTC. This gives the protein CASSPDGGGFGRYNEQFF.

This clonotype has at least ten counts. The V call is TRBV7-9, the J call TRBJ1-4; D is unclear. The germline CDR1 and CDR2 sequences are SEHNR and FQNEAQ (reference sequence). CDR3 size: 14 residues. V lost 5 bases to trimming and J lost 2 bases, with 9 bases between them. The CDR3 reads CASSRSATNEKLFF. The CDR3 DNA reads as TGTGCCAGCAGCAGGTCGGCGACTAATGAAAAACTGTTTTTT.

This clonotype came up many times. The chain recombines TRBV5-1 with TRBJ2-1; D is unclear. V lost 4 bases, J lost 8 bases, and 22 bases lay in between. The germline CDR1 and CDR2 sequences are SGHRS and YFSETQ. CDR3 size: 16 residues. The CDR3: CASSATSGSVRDEQFF. CDR3 DNA sequence: TGCGCCAGCAGCGCCACCTCCGGGTCCGTGCGCGATGAGCAGTTCTTC.

This clonotype was found many times. The genes are TRBV20-1 and TRBJ1-5; TRBD1 might be the D (5 bases). V lost 1 base, J lost 4 bases, and 5 bases lay in between. CDR3 length: 12 amino acids. CDR1 is DFQATT and CDR2 is SNEGSKA in the germline V gene (reference sequence). The CDR3 protein is CSARGGNQPQHF. The DNA for the CDR3 is TGCAGTGCTAGAGGGGGGAATCAGCCCCAGCATTTT.

This clonotype was counted many times. The V and J genes are TRBV11-2 and TRBJ2-5; 7 positions match TRBD1. Germline CDR1 is SGHAT and CDR2 is FQNNGV. Trimming cost V 6 bases and J 4 bases; bases outside gene matches: 11. The CDR3 totals 15 residues. The DNA of the CDR3 is TGTGCCAGCAGATTGACAGGGTTCGATTCAGAGACCCAGTACTTC. Residues: CASRLTGFDSETQYF. Filled out from reference TRBV11-2 and TRBJ2-5, the complete variable domain reads EAGVAQSPRYKIIEKRQSVAFWCNPISGHATLYWYQQILGQGPKLLIQFQNNGVVDDSQLPKDRFSAERLKGVDSTLKIQPAKLEDSAVYLCASRLTGFDSETQYFGPGTRLLVL.